This T cell receptor beta chain is drawn from a study of cytomegalovirus exposure and HLA in healthy donors. Germline assignment: CDR1 SGHTA and CDR2 FQGNSA. This CDR3 region has 16 residues. Losses at the gene ends were 1 base for V and 4 bases for J; bases not matched to a gene: 7. The PCR used 60 Vbeta and 13 Jbeta primers. Assay used: immunoSEQ multiplex PCR; TCRdb lists only in-frame clones, some missing. The data contain about 150,000 clones, approximately 80% of them singletons. The TCR sequence derives from a male donor in good health and CMV-seropositive. The sequenced sample consisted of PBMCs. The V gene is TRBV7-2, the J gene TRBJ2-1, with 7 nucleotides matching TRBD2. Written as DNA, the CDR3 is TGTGCCAGCAGCTTAGAGGGCGGGAGTCCATACAATGAGCAGTTCTTC. This gives the protein CASSLEGGSPYNEQFF.